The 20 T cell receptor beta chains reported below all come from one sample, sequenced in a study of T cell responses to AZD1222 COVID-19 vaccine. Data came from immunoSEQ multiplex PCR; TCRdb stores just in-frame clones and leaves some out. The table lists over 130,000 clones, more than 85% of them singletons. The material sequenced was peripheral blood, taken on day 0 of AZD1222 vaccination. These receptors originate from an adult in good health.

The chain employs TRBV3-1 (or the pseudogene TRBV3-2) and TRBJ1-1; perhaps TRBD1 as D (6 bases). Germline-derived CDR1 and CDR2 are LGHDT and YNNKEL (reference sequence). V was trimmed by 4 bases and J by 2 bases, leaving 14 bases between them. The CDR3 totals 15 residues. CDR3 protein: CASSPQGTYNTEAFF. The CDR3 DNA reads TGTGCCAGCAGCCCCCAAGGGACATATAACACTGAAGCTTTCTTT.

The rearrangement links TRBV7-9 to TRBJ1-3; D gene uncertain. Germline values: CDR1 SEHNR, CDR2 FQNEAQ (reference sequence). The V gene lost 3 bases and the J gene lost 4 bases, with 7 bases spanning the gap. The CDR3 contains 13 residues. Here the CDR3 reads CASSFLRGNTIYF. The CDR3 region has the DNA TGTGCCAGCAGCTTCCTACGAGGAAACACCATATATTTT.

This clone has only one observation. DNA of the CDR3: TGCGCCAGCAGCTTACACGTGGGCGAGCAGTACTTC. Protein product: CASSLHVGEQYF. The gene calls are TRBV5-1 and TRBJ2-7; D is uncertain. The germline gives CDR1 SGHRS, CDR2 YFSETQ. The V gene lost 2 bases and the J gene lost 6 bases, with 9 bases spanning the gap. The CDR3 runs to 12 residues.

The CDR3 spells CASTLASGATEAFF. CDR3 DNA: TGCGCCAGCACCCTTGCGTCGGGGGCCACTGAAGCTTTCTTT. V and J are TRBV5-1 and TRBJ1-1, with D maybe TRBD1 (6 bases). The CDR3 loop spans 14 amino acids. V lost 6 bases and J 4 bases, leaving 16 bases between the germline ends. Germline CDR1 reads SGHRS; CDR2 reads YFSETQ.

The chain joins TRBV19 to TRBJ2-7, with D possibly being TRBD1 or TRBD2 (5 bases each). Trimming pared 10 bases from V and 2 bases from J, leaving 18 bases between. The CDR3 runs to 14 residues. Germline V lookup: CDR1 LNHDA, CDR2 SQIVND (reference sequence). CDR3 DNA: TGTGCCACCTCATGGAGGCAGGGCCCCTACGAGCAGTACTTC. Its translation is CATSWRQGPYEQYF.

The chain is built from TRBV11-2 and TRBJ2-5, with 13 bases lining up with TRBD2. From germline, CDR1 is SGHAT and CDR2 FQNNGV. This CDR3 has 17 residues. Germline trimming cut 4 bases from V and 0 bases from J; bases unmatched to any gene: 5. The CDR3 protein is CASSSGLAGLYQETQYF. As DNA, the CDR3 is TGTGCCAGCAGCTCGGGACTAGCGGGGTTGTACCAAGAGACCCAGTACTTC.

CDR3 in DNA: TGTGCCAGCAGCGGAGGACAGCCCAATTCACCCCTCCACTTT. Translated: CASSGGQPNSPLHF. The chain couples TRBV9 to TRBJ1-6; tentative D call: TRBD1 (6 bases). The CDR3 has 14 residues. Germline V gives CDR1 SGDLS, CDR2 YYNGEE. The V gene lost 3 bases and the J gene lost 7 bases, with 11 bases spanning the gap.

The gene calls are TRBV30 and TRBJ1-2, with 8 bases aligning to TRBD1. Trimming cost V 0 bases and J 7 bases; bases outside gene matches: 7. The CDR3 spans 14 residues. Germline V gene sequence: CDR1 GTSNPN, CDR2 SVGIG (reference sequence). CDR3 residues: CAWSVPGGAGGYTF. The CDR3 DNA sequence: TGTGCCTGGAGTGTACCAGGGGGCGCAGGTGGCTACACCTTC.

The chain uses TRBV19 and TRBJ2-5; 7 bases line up with TRBD2. Looked up from germline, CDR1 is LNHDA and CDR2 is SQIVND (reference sequence). The junction had 5 bases not matched to a gene; V was cut back by 3 bases and J by 4 bases. The CDR3 spans 14 residues. CDR3 in DNA: TGTGCCAGTAGTATTCAGGTAGCGGGAGAGACCCAGTACTTC. This gives the protein CASSIQVAGETQYF.

V and J are TRBV6-5 and TRBJ2-7; 10 positions match TRBD2. With V trimmed by 9 bases and J by 2 bases, 7 bases remained unmatched. The CDR3 is made up of 14 amino acids. Germline V lookup: CDR1 MNHEY, CDR2 SVGAGI. The CDR3: CASRIAGGAYEQYF. DNA of the CDR3: TGTGCCAGTCGCATAGCGGGGGGTGCCTACGAGCAGTACTTC.

The V gene is TRBV27, the J gene TRBJ2-5; 7 positions agree with TRBD2. With V trimmed by 3 bases and J by 5 bases, 3 bases remained unmatched. CDR1 is MNHEY, CDR2 SMNVEV, per germline (reference sequence). The CDR3 loop spans 13 amino acids. The CDR3 DNA is TGTGCCAGCAGTTTTGCGGGAGATGAGACCCAGTACTTC. It codes for CASSFAGDETQYF.

This chain joins TRBV28 and TRBJ2-3; D not certain. The CDR3 runs to 15 residues. Germline V gene data show CDR1 as MDHEN and CDR2 as SYDVKM. V lost 4 bases and J 1 base, leaving 12 bases between the germline ends. The CDR3 bases are TGTGCCAGCAGTTCGTCCGCGGTGCGCACAGATACGCAGTATTTT. This encodes CASSSSAVRTDTQYF.

This clone was counted many times. The chain uses TRBV10-3 and TRBJ1-3; D unclear. Trimming cost V 6 bases and J 3 bases, with 6 bases left between them. The CDR3 runs 12 residues. Germline lookup yields CDR1 ENHRY and CDR2 SYGVKD. The DNA for the CDR3 is TGTGCCATCAGCCCGAATGGAAACACCATATATTTT. Protein product: CAISPNGNTIYF.

This chain joins TRBV6-2 or TRBV6-3 and TRBJ1-1, with D uncertain. Trimming stripped 4 bases from V and 0 bases from J, with 3 bases between. Germline CDR1 MNHEY, CDR2 SVGEGT. This CDR3 comprises 12 residues. CDR3 amino acids: CASSLMNTEAFF. CDR3 coding DNA: TGTGCCAGCAGTTTGATGAACACTGAAGCTTTCTTT.

The genes are TRBV12-5 and TRBJ2-2; a weak D match, TRBD1 (5 bases). Germline assignment: CDR1 LGHNT and CDR2 FRNRAP. This CDR3 contains 13 residues. DNA for the CDR3: TGTGCCCGAAGACAGAGGAACACCGGGGAGCTGTTTTTT. Translation gives CARRQRNTGELFF.

The chain has TRBV27 and TRBJ2-1; weak D call: TRBD2 (6 bases). The CDR3 spans 15 residues. V dropped 6 bases and J dropped 0 bases, with 12 bases sitting between them. CDR1 and CDR2 (germline): MNHEY, SMNVEV (reference sequence). The CDR3 loop reads CASSWSGSSYNEQFF. The CDR3 DNA reads as TGTGCCAGCAGCTGGTCCGGGAGCTCCTACAATGAGCAGTTCTTC.

This rearrangement joins TRBV7-9 to TRBJ2-3, with 7 positions matching TRBD1. The trim removed 5 bases at V and 5 bases at J, leaving 10 bases unmatched. In germline, CDR1 is SEHNR, CDR2 FQNEAQ (reference sequence). The CDR3 sequence is 15 residues long. Here the CDR3 reads CASSPRDSEVDTQYF. The CDR3, as DNA: TGTGCCAGCAGCCCCCGGGACAGCGAGGTAGATACGCAGTATTTT.

The chain uses TRBV2 and TRBJ2-7; D not resolved. Germline V gives CDR1 SNHLY, CDR2 FYNNEI. This CDR3 has 12 residues. Trimming removed 4 bases from V and 3 bases from J, with 7 bases in between. The DNA for the CDR3 is TGTGCCAGCAGTGCGGAGAGCTACGAGCAGTACTTC. Translated, it gives CASSAESYEQYF. The full variable domain, with the rest looked up from reference TRBV2 and TRBJ2-7, is EPEVTQTPSHQVTQMGQEVILRCVPISNHLYFYWYRQILGQKVEFLVSFYNNEISEKSEIFDDQFSVERPDGSNFTLKIRSTKLEDSAMYFCASSAESYEQYFGPGTRLTVT.

This clone appeared once. The rearrangement links TRBV19 to TRBJ2-5; 7 nucleotides line up with TRBD1. This CDR3 is 15 amino acids long. The junction had 9 bases not matched to a gene; V was cut back by 3 bases and J by 5 bases. The V gene's germline CDR1 is LNHDA and CDR2 SQIVND (reference sequence). The CDR3 sequence is CASSIPQGTGETQYF. The DNA of the CDR3 is TGTGCCAGTAGTATCCCACAGGGGACGGGTGAGACCCAGTACTTC.

The J gene is TRBJ1-2, the V gene TRBV7-2; tentative D call: TRBD1 (5 bases). CDR1 is SGHTA and CDR2 is FQGNSA in the germline V gene. With 5 bases removed from V and 2 bases from J, the gap between germline ends came to 12 bases. This CDR3 has 14 amino acids. The chain's CDR3 is CASSLRQRNYGYTF. The CDR3 DNA sequence: TGTGCCAGCAGCCTAAGACAGAGAAACTATGGCTACACCTTC.